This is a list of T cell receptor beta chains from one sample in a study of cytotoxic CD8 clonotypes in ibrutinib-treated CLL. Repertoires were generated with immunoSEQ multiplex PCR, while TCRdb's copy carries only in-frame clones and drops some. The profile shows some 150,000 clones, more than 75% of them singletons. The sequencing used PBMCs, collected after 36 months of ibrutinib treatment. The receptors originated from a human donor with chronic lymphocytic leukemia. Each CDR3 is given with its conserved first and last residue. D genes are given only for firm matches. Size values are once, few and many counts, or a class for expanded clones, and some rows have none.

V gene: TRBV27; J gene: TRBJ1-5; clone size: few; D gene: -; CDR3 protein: CASSPISNQPQHF; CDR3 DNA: TGTGCCAGCAGTCCCATTAGCAATCAGCCCCAGCATTTT
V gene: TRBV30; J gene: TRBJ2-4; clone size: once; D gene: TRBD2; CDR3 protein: CAWSARGGQYF; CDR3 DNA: TGTGCCTGGAGTGCCCGGGGGGGCCAGTACTTC
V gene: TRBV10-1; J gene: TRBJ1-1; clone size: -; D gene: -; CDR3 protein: CASSEADRTEAFF; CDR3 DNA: TGCGCCAGCAGTGAGGCAGACAGGACTGAAGCTTTCTTT
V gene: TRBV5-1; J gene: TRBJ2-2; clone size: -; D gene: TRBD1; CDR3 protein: CASSQGASGTGELFF; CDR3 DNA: TGCGCCAGCAGCCAGGGGGCTTCGGGCACCGGGGAGCTGTTTTTT
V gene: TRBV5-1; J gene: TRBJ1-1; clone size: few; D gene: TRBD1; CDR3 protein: CASSSTGRDTEAFF; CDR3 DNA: TGCGCCAGCAGCTCGACAGGGAGGGACACTGAAGCTTTCTTT
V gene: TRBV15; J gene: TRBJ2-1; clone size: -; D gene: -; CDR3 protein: CATSIKLYNEQFF; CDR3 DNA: TGTGCCACCAGCATAAAACTCTACAATGAGCAGTTCTTC
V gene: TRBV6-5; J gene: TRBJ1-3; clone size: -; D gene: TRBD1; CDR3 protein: CASSEGTGRNTIYF; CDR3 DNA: TGTGCCAGCAGTGAAGGGACAGGGAGAAACACCATATATTTT
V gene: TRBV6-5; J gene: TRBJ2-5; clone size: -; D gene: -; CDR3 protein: CASRAVGETQYF; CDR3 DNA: TGTGCCAGCAGGGCGGTGGGGGAGACCCAGTACTTC
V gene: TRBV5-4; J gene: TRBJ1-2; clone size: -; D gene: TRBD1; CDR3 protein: CASRRDRQYGYTF; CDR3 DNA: TGTGCCAGCAGAAGGGACAGACAGTATGGCTACACCTTC
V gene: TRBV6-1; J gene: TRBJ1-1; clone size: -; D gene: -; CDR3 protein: CGLTGIMMNTEAFF; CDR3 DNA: TGTGGGTTGACAGGCATAATGATGAACACTGAAGCTTTCTTT
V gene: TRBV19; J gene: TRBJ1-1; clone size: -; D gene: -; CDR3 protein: CASSIAMVNTEAFF; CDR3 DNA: TGTGCCAGTAGTATCGCCATGGTGAACACTGAAGCTTTCTTT
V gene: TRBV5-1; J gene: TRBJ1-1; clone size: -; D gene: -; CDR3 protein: CASSLYDRYTEAFF; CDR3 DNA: TGCGCCAGCAGCTTGTACGACAGATACACTGAAGCTTTCTTT
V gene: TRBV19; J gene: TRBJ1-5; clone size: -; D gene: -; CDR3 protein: CASSPGPYSNQPQHF; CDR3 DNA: TGTGCCAGTAGTCCCGGACCCTATAGCAATCAGCCCCAGCATTTT
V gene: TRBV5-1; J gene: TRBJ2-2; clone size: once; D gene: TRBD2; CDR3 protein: CASTKPRSSGGKGELFF; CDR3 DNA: TGCGCCAGCACCAAACCGCGATCTAGCGGGGGGAAGGGGGAGCTGTTTTTT
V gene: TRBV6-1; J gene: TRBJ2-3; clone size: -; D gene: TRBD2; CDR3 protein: CASSRLAGEEDTQYF; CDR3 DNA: TGTGCCAGCAGCCGACTAGCGGGAGAAGAAGATACGCAGTATTTT
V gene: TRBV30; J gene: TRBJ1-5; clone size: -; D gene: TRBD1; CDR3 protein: CAWSPGQARQPQHF; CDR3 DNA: TGTGCCTGGAGTCCCGGACAGGCCCGGCAGCCCCAGCATTTT
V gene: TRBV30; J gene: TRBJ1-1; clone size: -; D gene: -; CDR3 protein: CAWERQEVTEAFF; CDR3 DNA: TGTGCCTGGGAAAGACAGGAGGTGACTGAAGCTTTCTTT
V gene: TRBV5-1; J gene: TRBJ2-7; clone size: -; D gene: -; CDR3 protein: CASSLKTGFSYEQYF; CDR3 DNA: TGCGCCAGCAGCCTTAAGACGGGATTCTCCTACGAGCAGTACTTC
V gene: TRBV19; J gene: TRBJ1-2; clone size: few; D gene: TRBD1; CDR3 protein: CATSTGVGYGYTF; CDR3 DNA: TGTGCCACATCAACAGGGGTGGGGTATGGCTACACCTTC
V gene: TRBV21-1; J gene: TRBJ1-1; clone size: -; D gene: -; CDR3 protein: CASSKECDRGHWETEAFF; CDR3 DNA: TGTGCCAGCAGCAAAGAGTGTGACAGGGGACATTGGGAGACTGAAGCTTTCTTT
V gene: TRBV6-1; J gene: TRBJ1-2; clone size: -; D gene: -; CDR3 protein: CASSEGASVANYGYTF; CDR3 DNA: TGTGCCAGCAGTGAAGGCGCTTCGGTAGCTAACTATGGCTACACCTTC
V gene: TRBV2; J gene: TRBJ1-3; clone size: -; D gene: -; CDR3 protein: CASGEFRGRGNTIYF; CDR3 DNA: TGTGCCAGCGGGGAGTTCCGCGGAAGGGGAAACACCATATATTTT
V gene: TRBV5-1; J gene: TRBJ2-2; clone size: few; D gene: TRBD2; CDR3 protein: CASSPGGSTGELFF; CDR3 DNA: TGCGCCAGCAGCCCGGGGGGGAGTACCGGGGAGCTGTTTTTT
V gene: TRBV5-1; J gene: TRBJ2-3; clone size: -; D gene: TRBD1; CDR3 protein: CASSLVTGARRTDTQYF; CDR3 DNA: TGCGCCAGCAGCTTGGTCACAGGGGCTCGGAGAACAGATACGCAGTATTTT
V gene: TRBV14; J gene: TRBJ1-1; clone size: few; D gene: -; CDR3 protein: CASSQTGTWWNTEAFF; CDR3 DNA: TGTGCCAGCAGCCAAACCGGGACCTGGTGGAACACTGAAGCTTTCTTT
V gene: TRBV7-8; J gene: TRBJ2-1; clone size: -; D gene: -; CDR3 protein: CASSLRRELVGEQFF; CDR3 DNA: TGTGCCAGCAGCTTAAGACGGGAGTTGGTGGGTGAGCAGTTCTTC
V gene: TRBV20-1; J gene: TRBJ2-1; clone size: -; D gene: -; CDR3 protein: CSATGYNEQFF; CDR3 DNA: TGCAGTGCTACCGGGTACAATGAGCAGTTCTTC
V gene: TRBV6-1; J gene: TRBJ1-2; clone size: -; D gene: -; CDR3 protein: CASSEVDRLNARGYTF; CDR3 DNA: TGTGCCAGCAGTGAAGTCGACAGATTAAACGCGCGTGGCTACACCTTC
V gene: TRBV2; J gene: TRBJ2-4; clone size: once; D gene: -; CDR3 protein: CASRGLAKNIQYF; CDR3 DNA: TGTGCCAGCAGGGGACTAGCCAAAAACATTCAGTACTTC
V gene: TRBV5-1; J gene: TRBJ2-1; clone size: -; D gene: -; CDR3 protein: CASSLVHPAFNEQFF; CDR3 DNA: TGCGCCAGCAGCTTGGTGCACCCAGCATTCAATGAGCAGTTCTTC
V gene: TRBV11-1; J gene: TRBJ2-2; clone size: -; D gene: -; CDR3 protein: CASSGGGTGELFF; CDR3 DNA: TGTGCCAGCAGCGGAGGGGGGACCGGGGAGCTGTTTTTT
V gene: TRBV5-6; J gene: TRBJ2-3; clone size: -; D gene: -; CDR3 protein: CASSPLGVRATDTQYF; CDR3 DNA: TGTGCCAGCAGCCCCCTCGGGGTGCGGGCTACAGATACGCAGTATTTT
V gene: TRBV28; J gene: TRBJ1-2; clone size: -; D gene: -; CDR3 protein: CASSNQPVDSLANYGYTF; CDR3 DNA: TGTGCCAGCAGCAATCAACCCGTCGACAGTTTAGCTAACTATGGCTACACCTTC
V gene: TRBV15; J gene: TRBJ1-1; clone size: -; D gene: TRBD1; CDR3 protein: CATIQDRVGTEAFF; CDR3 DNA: TGTGCCACCATCCAGGACAGGGTAGGAACTGAAGCTTTCTTT
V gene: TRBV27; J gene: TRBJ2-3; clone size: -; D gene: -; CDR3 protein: CASRRSLTGADTQYF; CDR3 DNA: TGTGCCAGCAGGCGGTCGCTGACGGGGGCAGATACGCAGTATTTT
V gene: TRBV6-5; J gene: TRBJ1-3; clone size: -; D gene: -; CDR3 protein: CASSRRNTIYF; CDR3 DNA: TGTGCCAGCAGTAGAAGGAACACCATATATTTT
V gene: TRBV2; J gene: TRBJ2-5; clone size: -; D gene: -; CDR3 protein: CASPESQETQYF; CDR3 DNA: TGTGCCAGCCCCGAGTCCCAAGAGACCCAGTACTTC
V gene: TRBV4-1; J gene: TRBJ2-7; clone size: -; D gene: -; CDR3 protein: CASSQGRSGISEQYF; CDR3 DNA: TGCGCCAGCAGCCAAGGGCGTTCCGGGATCTCCGAGCAGTACTTC
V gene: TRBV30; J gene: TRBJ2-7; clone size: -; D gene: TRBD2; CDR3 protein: CASVPRTSGGRSSYEQYF; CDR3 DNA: TGTGCCTCCGTCCCCCGGACTAGCGGGGGAAGGAGCTCCTACGAGCAGTACTTC
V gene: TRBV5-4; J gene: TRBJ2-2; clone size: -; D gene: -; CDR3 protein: CASSLDGNTGELFF; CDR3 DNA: TGTGCCAGCAGCTTGGACGGGAACACCGGGGAGCTGTTTTTT
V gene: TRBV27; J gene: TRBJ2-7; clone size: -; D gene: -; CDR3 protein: CASSSLLRRTNYEQYF; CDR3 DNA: TGTGCCAGCAGTTCCCTACTCCGACGGACAAACTACGAGCAGTACTTC
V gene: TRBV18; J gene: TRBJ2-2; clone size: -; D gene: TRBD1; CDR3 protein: CASSVFQGDTGELFF; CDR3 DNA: TGTGCCAGCTCCGTCTTCCAGGGGGACACCGGGGAGCTGTTTTTT
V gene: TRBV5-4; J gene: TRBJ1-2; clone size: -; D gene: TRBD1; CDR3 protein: CASSPRGRRDYGYTF; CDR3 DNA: TGTGCCAGCAGCCCTAGGGGGCGTCGGGACTATGGCTACACCTTC
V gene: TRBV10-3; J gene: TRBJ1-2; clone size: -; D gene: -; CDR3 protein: CAISVIQGTNYGYTF; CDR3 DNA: TGTGCCATCAGTGTAATCCAGGGCACTAACTATGGCTACACCTTC
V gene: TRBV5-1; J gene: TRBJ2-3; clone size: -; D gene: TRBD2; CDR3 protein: CASSPELAGGFTDTQYF; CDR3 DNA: TGCGCCAGCAGCCCTGAACTAGCGGGAGGCTTCACAGATACGCAGTATTTT
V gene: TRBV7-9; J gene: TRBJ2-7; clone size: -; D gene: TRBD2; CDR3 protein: CASSTQGWVAGYHYEQYF; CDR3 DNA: TGTGCCAGCAGCACCCAAGGGTGGGTAGCGGGTTATCACTACGAGCAGTACTTC
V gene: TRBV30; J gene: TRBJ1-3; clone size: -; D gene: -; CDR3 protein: CAWEGSSGNTIYF; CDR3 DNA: TGTGCCTGGGAGGGCAGCTCTGGAAACACCATATATTTT
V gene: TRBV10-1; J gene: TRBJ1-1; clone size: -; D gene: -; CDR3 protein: CASSVGHLTVNTEAFF; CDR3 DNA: TGCGCCAGCAGTGTTGGGCACCTGACAGTGAACACTGAAGCTTTCTTT
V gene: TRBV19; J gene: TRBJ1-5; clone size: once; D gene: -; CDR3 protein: CASSPRAAPNPQHF; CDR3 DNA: TGTGCCAGTAGTCCACGGGCAGCTCCGAATCCCCAGCATTTT
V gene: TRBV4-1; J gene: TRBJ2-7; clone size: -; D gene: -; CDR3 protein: CASSRTLVYEQYF; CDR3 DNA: TGCGCCAGCAGCCGGACCCTCGTCTACGAGCAGTACTTC
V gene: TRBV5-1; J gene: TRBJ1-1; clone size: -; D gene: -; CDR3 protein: CASSLEFSRNTEAFF; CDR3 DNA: TGCGCCAGCAGCTTGGAATTCAGCCGGAACACTGAAGCTTTCTTT
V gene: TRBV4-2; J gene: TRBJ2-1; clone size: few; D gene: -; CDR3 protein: CASGTNLGSYNEQFF; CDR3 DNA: TGTGCCAGCGGGACGAACCTCGGCTCCTACAATGAGCAGTTCTTC
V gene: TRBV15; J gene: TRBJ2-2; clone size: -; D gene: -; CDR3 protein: CATSRDRVAATNTGELFF; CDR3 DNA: TGTGCCACCAGCAGAGACAGGGTAGCCGCGACGAACACCGGGGAGCTGTTTTTT
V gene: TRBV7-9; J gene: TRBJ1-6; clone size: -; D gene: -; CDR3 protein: CASSLSQSPSPLHF; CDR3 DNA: TGTGCCAGCAGCTTGTCCCAGTCCCCTTCACCCCTCCACTTT
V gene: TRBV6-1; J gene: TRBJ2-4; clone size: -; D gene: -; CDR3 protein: CASSLIGNIQYF; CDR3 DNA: TGTGCCAGCAGCCTAATCGGAAACATTCAGTACTTC
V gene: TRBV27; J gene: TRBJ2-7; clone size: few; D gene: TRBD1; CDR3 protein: CASSTPETGGNEQYF; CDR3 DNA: TGTGCCAGCAGCACACCCGAGACAGGGGGCAACGAGCAGTACTTC